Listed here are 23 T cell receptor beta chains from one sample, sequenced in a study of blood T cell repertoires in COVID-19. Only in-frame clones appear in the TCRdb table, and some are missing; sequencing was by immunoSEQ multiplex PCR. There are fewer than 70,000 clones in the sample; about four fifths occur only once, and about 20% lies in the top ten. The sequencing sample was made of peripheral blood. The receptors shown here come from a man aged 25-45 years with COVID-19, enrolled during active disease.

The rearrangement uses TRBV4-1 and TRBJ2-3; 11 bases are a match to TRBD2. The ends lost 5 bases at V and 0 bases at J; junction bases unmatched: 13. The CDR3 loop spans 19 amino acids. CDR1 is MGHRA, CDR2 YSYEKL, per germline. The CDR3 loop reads CASSSAVGASGRSTDTQYF. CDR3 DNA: TGCGCCAGCAGCTCAGCGGTCGGGGCTAGCGGGAGGAGCACAGATACGCAGTATTTT.

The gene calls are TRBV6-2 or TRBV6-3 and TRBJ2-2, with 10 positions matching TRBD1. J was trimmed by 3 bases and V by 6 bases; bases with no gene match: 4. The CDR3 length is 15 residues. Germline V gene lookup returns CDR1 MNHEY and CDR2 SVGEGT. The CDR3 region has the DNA TGTGCCAGCAGCCCCGGGACAGGGGACACCGGGGAGCTGTTTTTT. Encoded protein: CASSPGTGDTGELFF.

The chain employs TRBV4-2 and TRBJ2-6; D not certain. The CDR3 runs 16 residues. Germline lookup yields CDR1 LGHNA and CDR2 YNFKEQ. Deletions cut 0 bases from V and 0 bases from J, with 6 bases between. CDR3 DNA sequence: TGTGCCAGCAGCCAAGACGTATCCTCTGGGGCCAACGTCCTGACTTTC. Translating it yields CASSQDVSSGANVLTF.

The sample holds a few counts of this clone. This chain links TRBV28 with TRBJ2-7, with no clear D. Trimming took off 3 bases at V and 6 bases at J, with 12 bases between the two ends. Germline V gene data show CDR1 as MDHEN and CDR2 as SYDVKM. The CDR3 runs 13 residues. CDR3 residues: CASSFPAVGEQYF. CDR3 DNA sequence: TGTGCCAGCAGTTTCCCTGCGGTGGGCGAGCAGTACTTC.

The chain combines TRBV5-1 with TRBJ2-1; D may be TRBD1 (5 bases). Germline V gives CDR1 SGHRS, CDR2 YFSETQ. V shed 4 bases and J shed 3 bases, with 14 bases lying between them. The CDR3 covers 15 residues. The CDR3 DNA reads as TGCGCCAGCAGCCCCTTTGGGGCTGACTACAATGAGCAGTTCTTC. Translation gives CASSPFGADYNEQFF.

CDR3 loop: CATSPRQDNTGELFF. The CDR3 region has the DNA TGTGCCACCAGCCCCCGACAGGACAACACCGGGGAGCTGTTTTTT. J is TRBJ2-2 and V is TRBV15, with a possible D match to TRBD1 (6 bases). The CDR3 extends over 15 amino acids. CDR1 and CDR2 (germline): LNHNV, YYDKDF (reference sequence). The V end lost 5 bases, the J end lost 2 bases, and 12 bases lay between the germline ends. The entire variable domain, with the rest obtained from reference TRBV15 and TRBJ2-2, is as follows: DAMVIQNPRYQVTQFGKPVTLSCSQTLNHNVMYWYQQKSSQAPKLLFHYYDKDFNNEADTPDNFQSRRPNTSFCFLDIRSPGLGDTAMYLCATSPRQDNTGELFFGEGSRLTVL.

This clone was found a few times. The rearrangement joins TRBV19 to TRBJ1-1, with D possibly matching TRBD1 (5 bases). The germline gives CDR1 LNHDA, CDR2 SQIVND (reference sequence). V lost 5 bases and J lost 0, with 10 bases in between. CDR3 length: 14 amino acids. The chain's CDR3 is CASSSGGMNTEAFF. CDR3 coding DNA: TGTGCCAGTAGTTCCGGGGGGATGAACACTGAAGCTTTCTTT.

CDR3 region: CASSSRAGEVNTQYF. The CDR3 coding sequence is TGCGCCAGCAGCTCCCGAGCGGGGGAAGTAAATACGCAGTATTTT. The chain joins TRBV5-1 to TRBJ2-3; 8 nucleotides line up with TRBD2. Germline CDR1 is SGHRS and CDR2 is YFSETQ. The CDR3 runs to 15 residues. J gave up 7 bases and V 3 bases, and 10 bases lay outside the gene matches.

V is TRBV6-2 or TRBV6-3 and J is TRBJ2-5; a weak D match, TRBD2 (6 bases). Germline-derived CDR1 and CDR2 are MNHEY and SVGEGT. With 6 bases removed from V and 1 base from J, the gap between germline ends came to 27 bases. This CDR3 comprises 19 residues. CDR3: CASSPFLAQESGSQETQYF. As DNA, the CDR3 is TGTGCCAGCAGCCCTTTTCTAGCGCAGGAGTCGGGAAGCCAAGAGACCCAGTACTTC.

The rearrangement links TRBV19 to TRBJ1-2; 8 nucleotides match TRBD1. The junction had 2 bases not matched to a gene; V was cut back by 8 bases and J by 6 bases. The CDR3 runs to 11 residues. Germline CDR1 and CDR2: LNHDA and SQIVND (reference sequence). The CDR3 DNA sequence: TGTGCCAGTCGACAGGGGAATGGCTACACCTTC. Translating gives CASRQGNGYTF.

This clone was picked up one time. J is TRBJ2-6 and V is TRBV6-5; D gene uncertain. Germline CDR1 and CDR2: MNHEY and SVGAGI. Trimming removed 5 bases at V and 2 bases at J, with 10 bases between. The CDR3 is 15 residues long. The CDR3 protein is CASSISETGANVLTF. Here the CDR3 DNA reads TGTGCCAGCAGTATTTCAGAAACTGGGGCCAACGTCCTGACTTTC.

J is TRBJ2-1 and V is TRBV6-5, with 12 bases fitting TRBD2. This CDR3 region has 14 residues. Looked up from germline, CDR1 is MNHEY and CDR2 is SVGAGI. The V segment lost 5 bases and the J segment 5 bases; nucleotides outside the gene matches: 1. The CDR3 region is CASSLAGGDNEQFF. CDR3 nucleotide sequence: TGTGCCAGCAGTCTAGCGGGAGGGGACAATGAGCAGTTCTTC.

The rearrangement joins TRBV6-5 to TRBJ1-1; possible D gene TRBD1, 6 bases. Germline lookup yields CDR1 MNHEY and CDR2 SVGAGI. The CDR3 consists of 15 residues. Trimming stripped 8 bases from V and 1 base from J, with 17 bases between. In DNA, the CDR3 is TGTGCCAGCCCCCCTCCGGGACACCAGAACACTGAAGCTTTCTTT. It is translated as CASPPPGHQNTEAFF.

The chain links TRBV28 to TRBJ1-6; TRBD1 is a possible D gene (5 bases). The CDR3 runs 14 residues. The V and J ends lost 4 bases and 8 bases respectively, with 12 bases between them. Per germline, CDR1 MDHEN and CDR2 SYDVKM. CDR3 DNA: TGTGCCAGCAGTTCCCGACAGATATATTCACCCCTCCACTTT. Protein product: CASSSRQIYSPLHF. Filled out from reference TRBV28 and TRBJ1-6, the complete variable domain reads DVKVTQSSRYLVKRTGEKVFLECVQDMDHENMFWYRQDPGLGLRLIYFSYDVKMKEKGDIPEGYSVSREKKERFSLILESASTNQTSMYLCASSSRQIYSPLHFGNGTRLTVT.

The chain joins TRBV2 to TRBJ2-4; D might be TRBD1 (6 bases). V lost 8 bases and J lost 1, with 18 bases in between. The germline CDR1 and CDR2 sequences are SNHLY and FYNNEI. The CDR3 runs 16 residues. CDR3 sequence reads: CASLRPGTPAKNIQYF. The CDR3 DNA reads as TGTGCCAGCCTACGCCCCGGGACACCTGCCAAAAACATTCAGTACTTC.

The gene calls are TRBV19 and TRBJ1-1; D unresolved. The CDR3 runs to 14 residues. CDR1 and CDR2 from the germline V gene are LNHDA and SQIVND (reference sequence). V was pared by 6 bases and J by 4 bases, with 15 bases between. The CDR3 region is CASREGIRSTEAFF. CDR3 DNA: TGTGCCAGTAGGGAGGGTATTCGGAGCACTGAAGCTTTCTTT.

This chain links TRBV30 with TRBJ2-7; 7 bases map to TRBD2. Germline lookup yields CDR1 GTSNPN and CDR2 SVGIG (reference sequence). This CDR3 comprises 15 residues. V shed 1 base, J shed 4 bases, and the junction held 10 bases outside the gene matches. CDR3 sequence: CAWSEWGREGYEQYF. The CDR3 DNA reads TGTGCCTGGAGTGAGTGGGGCAGGGAGGGGTACGAGCAGTACTTC.

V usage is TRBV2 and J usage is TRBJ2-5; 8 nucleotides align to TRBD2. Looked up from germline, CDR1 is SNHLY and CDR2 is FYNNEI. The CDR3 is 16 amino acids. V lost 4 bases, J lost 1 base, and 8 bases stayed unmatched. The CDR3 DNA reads TGTGCCAGCAGTGGGGCGTTGGCGGGGGGCCAAGAGACCCAGTACTTC. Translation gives CASSGALAGGQETQYF.

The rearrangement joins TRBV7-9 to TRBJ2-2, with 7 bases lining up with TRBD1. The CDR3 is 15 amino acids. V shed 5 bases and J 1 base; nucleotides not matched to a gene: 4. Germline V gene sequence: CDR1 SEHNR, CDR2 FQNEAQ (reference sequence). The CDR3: CASSEQGRNTGELFF. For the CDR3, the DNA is TGTGCCAGCAGCGAACAGGGGAGGAACACCGGGGAGCTGTTTTTT.

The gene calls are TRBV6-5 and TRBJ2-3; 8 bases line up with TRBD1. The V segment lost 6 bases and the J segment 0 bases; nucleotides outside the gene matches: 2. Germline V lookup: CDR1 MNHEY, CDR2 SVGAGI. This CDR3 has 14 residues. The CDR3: CASRRTGSTDTQYF. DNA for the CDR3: TGTGCCAGCAGAAGGACAGGGAGCACAGATACGCAGTATTTT.

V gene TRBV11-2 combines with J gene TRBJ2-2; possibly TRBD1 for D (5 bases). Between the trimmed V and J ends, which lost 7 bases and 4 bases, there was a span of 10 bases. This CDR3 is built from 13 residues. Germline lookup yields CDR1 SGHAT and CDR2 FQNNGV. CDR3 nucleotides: TGTGCCAGCACCCTAACAGGCACCGGGGAGCTGTTTTTT. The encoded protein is CASTLTGTGELFF.

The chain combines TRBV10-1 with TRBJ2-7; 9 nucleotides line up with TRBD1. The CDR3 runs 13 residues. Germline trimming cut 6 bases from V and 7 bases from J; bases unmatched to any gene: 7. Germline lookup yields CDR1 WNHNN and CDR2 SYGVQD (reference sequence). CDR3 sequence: CASSRTGAGEQYF. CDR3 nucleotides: TGCGCCAGCAGCCGGACAGGGGCGGGAGAGCAGTACTTC.

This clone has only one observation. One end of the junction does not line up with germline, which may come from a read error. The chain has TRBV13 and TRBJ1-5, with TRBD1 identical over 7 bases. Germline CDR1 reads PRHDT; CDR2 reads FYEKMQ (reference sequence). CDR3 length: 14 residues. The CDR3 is CASSLKGGNQPQHF. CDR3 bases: TGTGCCAGCAGCTTAAAAGGGGGCAACCAGCCCCAGCATTTT.